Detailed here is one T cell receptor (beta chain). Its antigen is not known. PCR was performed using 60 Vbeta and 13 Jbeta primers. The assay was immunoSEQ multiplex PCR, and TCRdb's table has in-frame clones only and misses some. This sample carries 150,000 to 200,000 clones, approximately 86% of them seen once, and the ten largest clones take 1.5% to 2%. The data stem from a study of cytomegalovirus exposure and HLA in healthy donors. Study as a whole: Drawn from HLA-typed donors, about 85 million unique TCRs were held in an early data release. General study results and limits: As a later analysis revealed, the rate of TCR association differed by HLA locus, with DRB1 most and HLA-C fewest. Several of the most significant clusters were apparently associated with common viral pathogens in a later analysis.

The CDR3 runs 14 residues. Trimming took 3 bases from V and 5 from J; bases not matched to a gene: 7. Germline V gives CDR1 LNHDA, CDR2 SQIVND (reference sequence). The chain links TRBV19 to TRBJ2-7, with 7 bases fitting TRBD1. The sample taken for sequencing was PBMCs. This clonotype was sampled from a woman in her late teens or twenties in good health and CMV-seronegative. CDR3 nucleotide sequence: TGTGCCAGTAGTATGAGGCAGGGGGATGACGAGCAGTACTTC. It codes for CASSMRQGDDEQYF.